Presented here are 17 T cell receptor beta chains from one specimen sequenced in a study of cytomegalovirus exposure and HLA in healthy donors. The PCR contained 60 Vbeta and 13 Jbeta primers. Method: immunoSEQ multiplex PCR; TCRdb's copy keeps in-frame clones and lacks some. In all, the sample yields 100,000 to 150,000 clones. The sequenced sample consisted of PBMCs. The receptors were sampled from a man aged 18 to 30 in good health and CMV-seronegative.

V and J are TRBV28 and TRBJ2-5; D perhaps matches TRBD1 (5 bases). Germline V gene sequence: CDR1 MDHEN, CDR2 SYDVKM. The CDR3 is 13 residues long. V was trimmed by 4 bases and J by 2 bases, leaving 8 bases between them. The CDR3 sequence: CASSSGQQETQYF. The CDR3 nucleotides read TGTGCCAGCAGTTCCGGACAACAAGAGACCCAGTACTTC.

The rearrangement links TRBV21-1 to TRBJ1-6; whether TRBD1, the table's D call, matches the DNA was not checked. TRBV21-1 is described as a pseudogene. The CDR3 consists of 21 residues. The CDR3 reads CASSKRGTRARSMLYNSPLHF. CDR3 bases: TGTGCCAGCAGCAAAAGGGGGACCAGGGCCAGATCCATGTTGTATAATTCACCCCTCCACTTT.

The rearrangement links TRBV6-5 to TRBJ2-7; possibly TRBD1 for D (6 bases). This CDR3 spans 13 amino acids. Germline values: CDR1 MNHEY, CDR2 SVGAGI. Trimming removed 5 bases from V and 3 bases from J, with 11 bases in between. The CDR3 here is CASSRQGIYEQYF. The CDR3 nucleotides are TGTGCCAGCAGTCGCCAGGGGATCTACGAGCAGTACTTC.

The chain uses TRBV19 and TRBJ1-1; D is undetermined. Per germline, CDR1 LNHDA and CDR2 SQIVND (reference sequence). Deletions cut 3 bases from V and 3 bases from J, with 17 bases between. The CDR3 length is 16 residues. CDR3 protein: CASSMRFEGLYTEAFF. The DNA of the CDR3 is TGTGCCAGTAGTATGAGGTTCGAGGGCCTCTACACTGAAGCTTTCTTT.

The V call is TRBV6-6, the J call TRBJ2-6; tentatively, D is TRBD2 (5 bases). Germline values: CDR1 MNHNY, CDR2 SVGAGI (reference sequence). The CDR3 contains 14 residues. Trimming left V 7 bases short and J 0 bases short, with 7 bases between. This CDR3 is CASNRGSGANVLTF. The CDR3 DNA is TGTGCCAGCAACCGGGGCTCTGGGGCCAACGTCCTGACTTTC.

The V gene is TRBV6-5, the J gene TRBJ2-5; 9 bases line up with TRBD1. The DNA matches TRBJ2-7 better at its end, which makes the J call doubtful. Germline V gene data show CDR1 as MNHEY and CDR2 as SVGAGI. This CDR3 has 13 residues. For the CDR3, the DNA is TGTGCCAGCCCGGGACAGGGCTCCTACGAGCAGTACTTC. It encodes CASPGQGSYEQYF.

V and J are TRBV29-1 and TRBJ1-3, with D perhaps TRBD1 (5 bases). Germline V gene lookup returns CDR1 SQVTM and CDR2 ANQGSEA. This CDR3 comprises 14 residues. Trimming took off 7 bases at V and 2 bases at J, with 15 bases between the two ends. Here the CDR3 reads CSGVGQGPGNTIYF. The DNA for the CDR3 is TGCAGCGGGGTAGGCCAGGGCCCTGGAAACACCATATATTTT.

The gene calls are TRBV4-3 and TRBJ1-6; 10 bases fit TRBD1. V was clipped by 5 bases and J by 9 bases; unmatched bases: 10. Germline CDR1 is LGHNA and CDR2 is YSLEER. The length of the CDR3 is 16 residues. In DNA form, the CDR3 reads TGCGCCAGCAGCGACTTACCGGGACAGGGGAGTTCACCCCTCCACTTT. This gives the protein CASSDLPGQGSSPLHF.

The V and J genes are TRBV19 and TRBJ1-2, with 9 bases aligning to TRBD1. The length of the CDR3 is 13 residues. The germline V gene encodes CDR1 LNHDA and CDR2 SQIVND (reference sequence). V was pared by 5 bases and J by 7 bases, with 5 bases of the junction left unmatched. CDR3 coding DNA: TGTGCCAGTAGTCCACAGGGGGCAGGTGGCTACACCTTC. Translating it yields CASSPQGAGGYTF.

The chain couples TRBV7-2 to TRBJ1-3; the D is unclear. V was shortened by 1 base and J by 3 bases, with 10 bases between the two germline ends. This CDR3 has 15 amino acids. Germline V gives CDR1 SGHTA, CDR2 FQGNSA. CDR3: CASSLGWGGGNTIYF. The CDR3, as DNA: TGTGCCAGCAGCTTAGGATGGGGAGGTGGAAACACCATATATTTT.

The chain couples TRBV10-3 to TRBJ1-6, with D perhaps TRBD1 (6 bases). The CDR3 sequence is 13 residues long. Germline CDR1 is ENHRY and CDR2 is SYGVKD. The germline V and J ends were trimmed by 11 bases and 9 bases, with 17 bases remaining between them. The CDR3 DNA is TGTGCCTCACACAGGGAGGGCTCTTCACCCCTCCACTTT. This encodes CASHREGSSPLHF.

In DNA, the CDR3 is TGCAGCGTTGGGGACAGGGGTTCCTCTGGGGCCAACGTCCTGACTTTC. Protein sequence: CSVGDRGSSGANVLTF. V gene TRBV29-1 combines with J gene TRBJ2-6, with 10 bases fitting TRBD1. In germline, CDR1 is SQVTM, CDR2 ANQGSEA. The length of the CDR3 is 16 residues. V gave up 4 bases and J gave up 0 bases; unmatched junction bases: 3.

The J gene is TRBJ2-5, the V gene TRBV13; D is perhaps TRBD1 (6 bases). The germline gives CDR1 PRHDT, CDR2 FYEKMQ (reference sequence). V lost 0 bases, J lost 11 bases, and 25 bases lay in between. The length of the CDR3 is 17 residues. The CDR3 DNA follows: TGTGCCAGCAGCTTAGGCCTAGGGGGTTTGGCTTATGGGGAGCAGTACTTC. Its protein product is CASSLGLGGLAYGEQYF.

This chain connects TRBV11-3 to TRBJ2-1, with 8 bases fitting TRBD2. Germline trimming cut 3 bases from V and 7 bases from J; bases unmatched to any gene: 14. The CDR3 sequence is 17 residues long. Germline V gene sequence: CDR1 SGHNT, CDR2 YENEEA. The CDR3: CASSLSPGSGISNEQFF. For the CDR3, the DNA is TGTGCCAGCAGCTTGTCCCCGGGTAGCGGGATATCGAATGAGCAGTTCTTC.

The CDR3 nucleotides read TGCGCCAGCGGATTAGCGGGGGGGGCACGGGATACGCAGTATTTT. Translation: CASGLAGGARDTQYF. The V gene is TRBV5-1, the J gene TRBJ2-3; 11 nucleotides agree with TRBD2. Trimming cost V 7 bases and J 6 bases; bases outside gene matches: 10. Germline CDR1 SGHRS, CDR2 YFSETQ. The CDR3 extends over 15 amino acids.

The chain joins TRBV15 to TRBJ2-5, with D possibly TRBD2 on 5 matching bases. In germline, CDR1 is LNHNV, CDR2 YYDKDF (reference sequence). V was trimmed by 6 bases and J by 4 bases, leaving 15 bases between them. The CDR3 contains 14 residues. The CDR3 DNA reads TGTGCCACCAGTCTGCGGCTAGCTCGAGAGACCCAGTACTTC. Translation: CATSLRLARETQYF.

V and J are TRBV5-4 and TRBJ2-4, with a tentative D call TRBD1 (5 bases). The germline V gene encodes CDR1 SGHNT and CDR2 YYREEE (reference sequence). The CDR3 spans 16 residues. V dropped 2 bases and J dropped 0 bases, with 12 bases sitting between them. DNA of the CDR3: TGTGCCAGCAGCTTCGACAGTGTGATAGCCAAAAACATTCAGTACTTC. Its protein product is CASSFDSVIAKNIQYF. Combining the CDR3 with reference TRBV5-4 and TRBJ2-4 gives the whole variable domain ETGVTQSPTHLIKTRGQQVTLRCSSQSGHNTVSWYQQALGQGPQFIFQYYREEENGRGNFPPRFSGLQFPNYSSELNVNALELDDSALYLCASSFDSVIAKNIQYFGAGTRLSVL.